This paragraph covers one TCR beta chain sequence. Its antigen is unidentified. This entry is derived from a study of neoadjuvant nivolumab and ipilimumab in lung cancer. Overall study findings and caveats: Only two of four nivolumab-treated tumors gained richness and clonality by surgery.

The data were produced by immunoSEQ multiplex PCR, yet TCRdb's version contains in-frame clones alone and is incomplete. The table includes more than 15,000 clones, roughly three quarters detected once. V shed 4 bases and J 2 bases; nucleotides not matched to a gene: 7. This CDR3 region has 16 residues. CDR1 SGHDT and CDR2 YYEEEE come from the germline V gene. Sequenced here: tumor tissue, sampled after neoadjuvant nivolumab, alone or with ipilimumab, at or shortly before surgery. This sequence originates from an adult with non-small cell lung cancer. J is TRBJ2-5 and V is TRBV5-6, with 11 nucleotides matching TRBD2. CDR3 residues: CASSALTSGVQETQYF. The CDR3 DNA follows: TGTGCCAGCAGCGCCCTGACTAGCGGGGTTCAAGAGACCCAGTACTTC.